A single sample gave rise to the 31 T cell receptor beta chains below, sequenced in a study of blood T cell repertoires in COVID-19. Assay: immunoSEQ multiplex PCR; the TCRdb copy retains only in-frame clones and omits some. The table lists hundreds of thousands of clones, 88% of them singletons. Sample: peripheral blood. All receptors come from a man older than 75 with acute or convalescent COVID-19.

The CDR3 DNA reads TGTGCCAGCAGCTCCAGCGGAGGTCTCACAGTCGGGCAGTACTTC. It is translated as CASSSSGGLTVGQYF. The chain couples TRBV7-2 to TRBJ2-7; tentative D call: TRBD2 (5 bases). This CDR3 is 15 amino acids long. V was cut by 4 bases and J by 9 bases, with 22 bases left in between. Germline loops: CDR1 SGHTA, CDR2 FQGNSA.

V gene TRBV5-4 combines with J gene TRBJ2-1, with a possible D match to TRBD1 (6 bases). The CDR3 covers 15 residues. Germline V lookup: CDR1 SGHNT, CDR2 YYREEE (reference sequence). Trimming removed 4 bases from V and 4 bases from J, with 15 bases in between. The CDR3 loop is CASSPDSNLYNEQFF. CDR3 sequence (DNA): TGTGCCAGCAGCCCGGACAGCAACTTATACAATGAGCAGTTCTTC.

V and J are TRBV7-2 and TRBJ2-3; D is unclear. Trimming shortened V by 1 base and J by 3 bases, and 8 bases separated the two germline ends. Looked up from germline, CDR1 is SGHTA and CDR2 is FQGNSA. The length of the CDR3 is 14 residues. CDR3 DNA sequence: TGTGCCAGCAGCTTAGTAGCAGCAACAGATACGCAGTATTTT. It translates to CASSLVAATDTQYF. The whole variable domain, filled in from reference TRBV7-2 and TRBJ2-3, reads GAGVSQSPSNKVTEKGKDVELRCDPISGHTALYWYRQSLGQGLEFLIYFQGNSAPDKSGLPSDRFSAERTGGSVSTLTIQRTQQEDSAVYLCASSLVAATDTQYFGPGTRLTVL.

The chain carries TRBV2 and TRBJ2-4, with 9 bases fitting TRBD2. V lost 3 bases, J lost 14 bases, and 5 bases stayed unmatched. The CDR3 has 12 amino acids. Per the germline V gene, CDR1 is SNHLY and CDR2 is FYNNEI. CDR3 nucleotides: TGTGCCAGCAGTGAGTTAGCGGGGGTGGAGTACTTC. Amino acid sequence: CASSELAGVEYF.

This clone was observed a handful of times. The V gene is TRBV6-2 or TRBV6-3, the J gene TRBJ2-2, with 9 bases fitting TRBD2. The CDR3 sequence is 17 residues long. Germline V gene data show CDR1 as MNHEY and CDR2 as SVGEGT. Trimming took 2 bases from V and 3 from J; bases not matched to a gene: 7. CDR3 amino acids: CASSYKAGGLHTGELFF. The CDR3 DNA follows: TGTGCCAGCAGTTACAAGGCGGGGGGGCTCCACACCGGGGAGCTGTTTTTT.

The chain uses TRBV25-1 and TRBJ1-3, with D uncertain. The V end lost 5 bases, the J end lost 8 bases, and 13 bases lay between the germline ends. The CDR3 is 13 residues long. Germline lookup yields CDR1 MGHDK and CDR2 SYGVNS. The DNA for the CDR3 is TGTGCCAGCAGTTCACTTCTTAGAGACACCATATATTTT. Translation gives CASSSLLRDTIYF.

The chain has TRBV7-3 and TRBJ1-3, with a possible D match to TRBD1 (5 bases). V was cut by 5 bases and J by 1 base, with 12 bases left in between. Germline V gene lookup returns CDR1 SGHTA and CDR2 FQGTGA. The CDR3 sequence is 15 residues long. The DNA for the CDR3 is TGTGCCAGCAGCCCGTGGGGGGGATCTGGAAACACCATATATTTT. It encodes CASSPWGGSGNTIYF. The full variable domain, in which reference TRBV7-3 and TRBJ1-3 provide the parts outside the CDR3, is GAGVSQTPSNKVTEKGKYVELRCDPISGHTALYWYRQSLGQGPEFLIYFQGTGAADDSGLPNDRFFAVRPEGSVSTLKIQRTERGDSAVYLCASSPWGGSGNTIYFGEGSWLTVV.

The V and J genes are TRBV12-3 or TRBV12-4 and TRBJ2-1; D is uncertain. V lost 4 bases to trimming and J lost 6 bases, with 10 bases between them. This CDR3 is built from 13 residues. CDR3 sequence reads: CASSSRTFNEQFF. CDR3 nucleotides: TGTGCCAGCAGTTCCCGCACTTTCAATGAGCAGTTCTTC.

The chain joins TRBV6-5 to TRBJ2-7; perhaps TRBD2 as D (5 bases). Trimming removed 5 bases at V and 6 bases at J, with 17 bases between. Per the germline V gene, CDR1 is MNHEY and CDR2 is SVGAGI. CDR3 size: 14 residues. For the CDR3, the DNA is TGTGCCAGCAGTCCCCCTGGGCGCGCGGGCGAGCAGTACTTC. Translated, it gives CASSPPGRAGEQYF.

This clone was counted a few times. As DNA, the CDR3 is TGTGCCAGCAGCTTCCGGGGGACTAATTCACCCCTCCACTTT. It yields the protein CASSFRGTNSPLHF. J is TRBJ1-6 and V is TRBV11-1; D might be TRBD1 (5 bases). From germline, CDR1 is SGHAT and CDR2 FQDESV (reference sequence). The ends were cut back, 3 bases at V and 6 bases at J, with 9 bases in the middle. The length of the CDR3 is 14 residues.

The chain is built from TRBV19 and TRBJ1-5, with D unresolved. CDR1 LNHDA and CDR2 SQIVND come from the germline V gene (reference sequence). The V end was cut by 4 bases, the J end by 4 bases, with 5 bases between. The CDR3 consists of 12 residues. The CDR3 bases are TGTGCCAGTAGTACCCAGAATCAGCCCCAGCATTTT. It translates to CASSTQNQPQHF. The whole variable domain, remainder taken from reference TRBV19 and TRBJ1-5, is DGGITQSPKYLFRKEGQNVTLSCEQNLNHDAMYWYRQDPGQGLRLIYYSQIVNDFQKGDIAEGYSVSREKKESFPLTVTSAQKNPTAFYLCASSTQNQPQHFGDGTRLSIL.

V and J are TRBV7-8 and TRBJ2-1; 13 positions match TRBD2. Germline V gene sequence: CDR1 SGHVS, CDR2 FQNEAQ. The CDR3 loop spans 16 amino acids. The trim removed 2 bases at V and 4 bases at J, leaving 2 bases unmatched. The CDR3 nucleotides are TGTGCCAGCAGCTTAAGGGGACTAGCGGGGTACAATGAGCAGTTCTTC. This codes for CASSLRGLAGYNEQFF.

The chain links TRBV4-1 to TRBJ2-3; TRBD2 matches 11 bases. The germline V gene encodes CDR1 MGHRA and CDR2 YSYEKL. Trimming removed 4 bases from V and 5 bases from J; junction bases left unmatched: 11. The CDR3 totals 17 residues. The CDR3 loop reads CASSPWGVAGGEDTQYF. The DNA of the CDR3 is TGCGCCAGCAGCCCCTGGGGGGTAGCGGGGGGGGAAGATACGCAGTATTTT.

J is TRBJ2-1 and V is TRBV5-8, with D possibly TRBD2 on 6 matching bases. CDR3 length equals 13 residues. V lost 1 base and J 10 bases, leaving 12 bases between the germline ends. Looked up from germline, CDR1 is SGHTS and CDR2 is YDEGEE. CDR3 loop: CASSLFREVEQFF. DNA of the CDR3: TGTGCCAGCAGCTTGTTTAGGGAGGTGGAGCAGTTCTTC.

The CDR3 sequence is CASSYGLASNTGELFF. The CDR3 DNA is TGTGCCAGCAGTTACGGGCTAGCGTCGAACACCGGGGAGCTGTTTTTT. This rearrangement joins TRBV6-2 or TRBV6-3 to TRBJ2-2; TRBD2 is a possible D gene (6 bases). The CDR3 is 16 residues long. Germline V gene lookup returns CDR1 MNHEY and CDR2 SVGEGT. V lost 2 bases, J lost 0 bases, and 10 bases lay in between.

The CDR3 protein is CASSQMTGSGNTIYF. In DNA, the CDR3 is TGTGCCAGCAGCCAAATGACAGGGTCGGGAAACACCATATATTTT. The chain has TRBV3-1 (or the pseudogene TRBV3-2) and TRBJ1-3; TRBD1 aligns across 7 bases. There are 15 residues in the CDR3. Germline CDR1 LGHDT, CDR2 YNNKEL (reference sequence). V trimming: 2 bases; J trimming: 4 bases; junction bases outside the gene matches: 5.

This sequence joins TRBV9 and TRBJ2-2, with 9 bases fitting TRBD2. The junction had 9 bases not matched to a gene; V was cut back by 0 bases and J by 9 bases. This CDR3 is 16 amino acids long. Germline V gives CDR1 SGDLS, CDR2 YYNGEE. Written as DNA, the CDR3 is TGTGCCAGCAGCGTAGGCCCTAGCGGGGTTTCCAGGGAGCTGTTTTTT. Translated, it gives CASSVGPSGVSRELFF.

The chain links TRBV18 to TRBJ1-1; TRBD1 is a possible D gene (6 bases). The length of the CDR3 is 14 residues. The V gene's germline CDR1 is KGHSH and CDR2 LQKENI. V was clipped by 4 bases and J by 0 bases, with 9 bases between them. DNA of the CDR3: TGTGCCAGCTCACTGGGGGCATTGAACACTGAAGCTTTCTTT. Amino acids: CASSLGALNTEAFF. The whole variable domain, remainder taken from reference TRBV18 and TRBJ1-1, is NAGVMQNPRHLVRRRGQEARLRCSPMKGHSHVYWYRQLPEEGLKFMVYLQKENIIDESGMPKERFSAEFPKEGPSILRIQQVVRGDSAAYFCASSLGALNTEAFFGQGTRLTVV.

This chain uses TRBV6-5 with TRBJ2-1, with TRBD2 identical over 9 bases. The length of the CDR3 is 16 residues. Germline loops: CDR1 MNHEY, CDR2 SVGAGI. Losses at the gene ends were 2 bases for V and 4 bases for J; bases not matched to a gene: 6. CDR3 coding DNA: TGTGCCAGCAGTTACGCAGCTAGCGGGACATACAATGAGCAGTTCTTC. Its translation: CASSYAASGTYNEQFF.

V is TRBV18 and J is TRBJ2-1; D might be TRBD2 (5 bases). V was pared by 5 bases and J by 5 bases, with 16 bases between. Germline CDR1 and CDR2: KGHSH and LQKENI. The length of the CDR3 is 15 residues. The CDR3 region has the DNA TGTGCCAGCTCATGGAAGGGTGAGGGAAACAATGAGCAGTTCTTC. It is translated as CASSWKGEGNNEQFF.

The V and J genes are TRBV3-1 (or the pseudogene TRBV3-2) and TRBJ1-3; the D gene is possibly TRBD1 (6 bases). This CDR3 is 14 amino acids long. V gave up 6 bases and J gave up 1 base, with 10 bases separating them. Germline values: CDR1 LGHDT, CDR2 YNNKEL (reference sequence). The CDR3 sequence is CASRRGASGNTIYF. The CDR3 DNA reads TGTGCCAGCAGGCGGGGGGCTTCTGGAAACACCATATATTTT.

The V and J genes are TRBV25-1 and TRBJ1-1; D not resolved. Germline lookup yields CDR1 MGHDK and CDR2 SYGVNS. Trimming pared 3 bases from V and 4 bases from J, leaving 6 bases between. This CDR3 has 12 residues. CDR3 sequence (DNA): TGTGCCAGCAGTGATAGTCGCACTGAAGCTTTCTTT. This codes for CASSDSRTEAFF. The full variable domain, in which reference TRBV25-1 and TRBJ1-1 provide the parts outside the CDR3, is EADIYQTPRYLVIGTGKKITLECSQTMGHDKMYWYQQDPGMELHLIHYSYGVNSTEKGDLSSESTVSRIRTEHFPLTLESARPSHTSQYLCASSDSRTEAFFGQGTRLTVV.

The rearrangement links TRBV6-5 to TRBJ2-7, with D maybe TRBD2 (6 bases). Germline V gene lookup returns CDR1 MNHEY and CDR2 SVGAGI. The V end was cut by 6 bases, the J end by 4 bases, with 16 bases between. CDR3 size: 14 residues. CDR3 region: CASSLNSGPYEQYF. The CDR3 region has the DNA TGTGCCAGCAGCTTAAATAGCGGACCTTACGAGCAGTACTTC.

This sequence joins TRBV7-9 and TRBJ2-1; 7 bases are a match to TRBD1. CDR1 is SEHNR and CDR2 is FQNEAQ in the germline V gene (reference sequence). V gave up 5 bases and J gave up 1 base; unmatched junction bases: 8. The CDR3 length is 16 residues. The CDR3 loop reads CASSPPGQRSYNEQFF. The CDR3 bases are TGTGCCAGCAGCCCACCGGGACAGCGGTCCTACAATGAGCAGTTCTTC.

The chain joins TRBV20-1 to TRBJ1-2; 8 bases are a match to TRBD1. Germline V gives CDR1 DFQATT, CDR2 SNEGSKA (reference sequence). The CDR3 is made up of 13 amino acids. The ends lost 3 bases at V and 8 bases at J; junction bases unmatched: 8. Here the CDR3 DNA reads TGCAGTGCTAGTCCCAGGACAGGGAGCGGCTACACCTTC. Translation gives CSASPRTGSGYTF.

The chain couples TRBV24-1 to TRBJ2-1; no firm D call. The CDR3 covers 12 residues. Trimming took 3 bases from V and 12 from J, leaving 11 bases between them. CDR1 and CDR2 (germline): KGHDR, SFDVKD. CDR3 sequence: CATSDGGYGQFF. The DNA of the CDR3 is TGTGCCACCAGTGATGGCGGCTATGGGCAGTTCTTC.

This rearrangement joins TRBV24-1 to TRBJ2-2, with 9 bases aligning to TRBD1. J lost 6 bases, V lost 3 bases, and 7 bases had no gene match. Germline V lookup: CDR1 KGHDR, CDR2 SFDVKD. This CDR3 is 16 amino acids long. The CDR3 sequence is CATSDRGQGQAGELFF. The CDR3 DNA reads as TGTGCCACCAGTGATAGGGGACAGGGTCAGGCCGGGGAGCTGTTTTTT.

The V call is TRBV7-2, the J call TRBJ1-4; 7 bases line up with TRBD1. V gave up 3 bases and J gave up 6 bases; unmatched junction bases: 4. Germline V lookup: CDR1 SGHTA, CDR2 FQGNSA. The CDR3 loop spans 14 amino acids. DNA for the CDR3: TGTGCCAGCAGCTTTAGAACAGGGGATGAAAAACTGTTTTTT. Amino acid sequence: CASSFRTGDEKLFF.

The chain has TRBV7-6 and TRBJ1-3; D call uncertain. The CDR3 is 16 residues long. CDR1 is SGHVS and CDR2 is FNYEAQ in the germline V gene. The V and J ends lost 1 base and 3 bases respectively, with 13 bases between them. DNA for the CDR3: TGTGCCAGCAGCTTAGAAGTCGGAGGGTATGGAAACACCATATATTTT. Translating gives CASSLEVGGYGNTIYF.

The J gene is TRBJ1-1, the V gene TRBV27; 10 nucleotides line up with TRBD1. Germline V gives CDR1 MNHEY, CDR2 SMNVEV (reference sequence). The CDR3 is 15 residues long. Losses at the gene ends were 3 bases for V and 5 bases for J; bases not matched to a gene: 6. CDR3 sequence: CASSFRDRGFTEAFF. The CDR3 nucleotides are TGTGCCAGCAGTTTCCGGGACAGGGGATTTACTGAAGCTTTCTTT.

The chain employs TRBV21-1 and TRBJ2-3; the tabulated D call, TRBD1, remains unverified against the DNA. TRBV21-1 is shown as a pseudogene. CDR3 length: 17 amino acids. The CDR3 spells CASSKGGTGGSTDTQYF. CDR3 DNA: TGTGCCAGCAGCAAAGGTGGGACAGGGGGGAGCACAGATACGCAGTATTTT.